This record looks at one TCR beta chain sequence and its context. Germline assignment: CDR1 MDHEN and CDR2 SYDVKM. The V gene end was trimmed by 6 bases and the J gene end by 3 bases; junction bases not matched to a gene: 4. This CDR3 comprises 13 residues. Here immunoSEQ multiplex PCR was the method, and the copy in TCRdb shows in-frame clones only, minus some. The sample lists around 180,000 clones, about 84% occurring once. This sample was included in a study of blood T cell repertoires in COVID-19. V is TRBV28 and J is TRBJ2-5; 7 bases line up with TRBD1. The sequenced material came from peripheral blood. The source of this sequence is a person aged 65-85 years with COVID-19, enrolled during active disease. CDR3 loop: CASRGTAEETQYF. CDR3 nucleotide sequence: TGTGCCAGCAGAGGGACAGCTGAAGAGACCCAGTACTTC.